This T cell receptor beta chain originates from a study of breast tumors, draining lymph nodes, adjacent tissues. Germline V lookup: CDR1 MDHEN, CDR2 SYDVKM. CDR3 length: 11 residues. A single record per CDR3 protein comes from TCRdb applying MiXCR to the multiplex PCR reads. The top ten clones hold less than 3% of a sample with tens of thousands of distinct CDR3 sequences, under 25% of them seen once. In the case of this clonotype: The junction does not match germline at one end; this may be a read error.

The lymph nodes were axillary draining lymph nodes from breast cancer patients. This sequence originates from a female donor with breast cancer. Some clones in this sample may be carry-over from other donors' samples. The V call is TRBV28, the J call TRBJ2-7, with a tentative D call TRBD2 (5 bases). Sequenced input: axillary lymph node tissue. CDR3 protein: CASGGSYGQYF. The CDR3 bases are TGTGCCAGCGGAGGTTCCTACGGGCAGTACTTC. Full variable domain (missing parts from reference TRBV28 and TRBJ2-7): DVKVTQSSRYLVKRTGEKVFLECVQDMDHENMFWYRQDPGLGLRLIYFSYDVKMKEKGDIPEGYSVSREKKERFSLILESASTNQTSMYLCASGGSYGQYFGPGTRLTVT.